These 20 T cell receptor beta chains were all obtained from the same sample, sequenced in a study of regulatory T cells in long-lasting Graves disease. Specified time point: persistent/refractory GD, antithyroid drugs over 5 years with positive TRAb. Making the TCR library involved RNA that had been extracted from PBMCs. Building of the TCR beta libraries involved iRepertoire HTBI primers and Arm-PCR of CDR3 regions. TCRdb processed the multiplex PCR reads anew with MiXCR; each CDR3 protein has one entry. Altogether roughly 430,000 distinct CDR3 sequences are present, around 20% being singletons, with the ten largest covering around an eighth. The input for sequencing was peripheral blood mononuclear cells (PBMCs), taken when the disease was refractory, from a patient treated with antithyroid drugs. These receptors all stem from a female donor with Graves disease.

The V and J genes are TRBV20-1 and TRBJ2-1; TRBD2 agrees at 7 bases. Trimming at V came to 0 bases and at J to 6 bases, leaving 8 bases not matched to a gene. The CDR3 loop spans 15 amino acids. Germline CDR1 is DFQATT and CDR2 is SNEGSKA (reference sequence). The CDR3 DNA follows: TGCAGTGCTAGAGACCGCGGGAGAAGCGGCAATGAGCAGTTCTTC. This translates into CSARDRGRSGNEQFF.

There are many counts of this clonotype. The rearrangement joins TRBV28 to TRBJ2-7; the D is unclear. V was clipped by 7 bases and J by 6 bases, with 16 bases between them. CDR3 length: 13 amino acids. The germline V gene has CDR1 MDHEN and CDR2 SYDVKM. The CDR3 reads CASTLPLSSEQYF. DNA for the CDR3: TGTGCCAGCACCCTCCCCCTCTCTTCCGAGCAGTACTTC.

The chain recombines TRBV27 with TRBJ2-1; 8 nucleotides align to TRBD2. Germline V gene lookup returns CDR1 MNHEY and CDR2 SMNVEV (reference sequence). V shed 2 bases, J shed 8 bases, and the junction held 11 bases outside the gene matches. The CDR3 extends over 16 amino acids. CDR3 sequence: CASSLAGLGEIDEQFF. The CDR3 DNA sequence: TGTGCCAGCAGTTTAGCGGGACTAGGGGAAATTGATGAGCAGTTCTTC.

This clonotype occurred a few times. The V gene is TRBV18, the J gene TRBJ1-6, with D maybe TRBD1 (6 bases). The germline V and J ends were trimmed by 1 base and 12 bases, with 19 bases remaining between them. CDR1 and CDR2 (germline): KGHSH, LQKENI. The CDR3 contains 16 residues. The CDR3 sequence: CASSPRQVGHPVPLHF. The CDR3 DNA reads TGTGCCAGCTCACCACGACAGGTCGGCCACCCGGTACCCCTCCACTTT.

The V call is TRBV3-1, the J call TRBJ2-7, with TRBD2 matching over 7 bases. The V segment lost 0 bases and the J segment 0 bases; nucleotides outside the gene matches: 2. There are 15 residues in the CDR3. Germline CDR1 is LGHDT and CDR2 is YNNKEL (reference sequence). CDR3: CASSQDPGGSYEQYF. The DNA for the CDR3 is TGTGCCAGCAGCCAAGATCCGGGAGGCTCCTACGAGCAGTACTTC.

This clonotype was counted ten times or more. This chain links TRBV6-5 with TRBJ1-2; D not certain. Trimming took off 2 bases at V and 0 bases at J, with 10 bases between the two ends. Germline V lookup: CDR1 MNHEY, CDR2 SVGAGI. CDR3 length: 15 amino acids. CDR3 sequence reads: CASSYVGRANYGYTF. CDR3 nucleotides: TGTGCCAGCAGTTACGTGGGGAGAGCTAACTATGGCTACACCTTC.

There are many counts of this clonotype. J is TRBJ1-3 and V is TRBV28; D gene ambiguous. Germline V gives CDR1 MDHEN, CDR2 SYDVKM. The length of the CDR3 is 13 residues. Trimming removed 3 bases at V and 4 bases at J, with 7 bases between. CDR3 amino acids: CASSFEHGNTIYF. The CDR3 DNA reads as TGTGCCAGCAGTTTTGAACACGGAAACACCATATATTTT.

The chain has TRBV7-2 and TRBJ2-2, with 9 bases that match TRBD2. Germline V gene data show CDR1 as SGHTA and CDR2 as FQGNSA. The V and J ends lost 5 bases and 10 bases, in that order; junction bases with no gene match: 14. The CDR3 contains 16 residues. CDR3 coding DNA: TGTGCCAGCAGCCGTCTTGAACTAGCGGGTGCCTCGGAGCTGTTTTTT. Its translation: CASSRLELAGASELFF.

This clonotype appeared many times. The chain uses TRBV28 and TRBJ1-3; D gene ambiguous. The V and J ends lost 5 bases and 0 bases respectively, with 8 bases between them. The CDR3 has 14 amino acids. CDR1 MDHEN and CDR2 SYDVKM come from the germline V gene. The CDR3 region has the DNA TGTGCCAGCAGTCCTTCGGACTCTGGAAACACCATATATTTT. This codes for CASSPSDSGNTIYF.

This clonotype was counted at least ten times. J is TRBJ1-5 and V is TRBV28; D is perhaps TRBD1 (5 bases). The CDR3 length is 13 residues. V was clipped by 6 bases and J by 5 bases, with 11 bases between them. Germline V gene data show CDR1 as MDHEN and CDR2 as SYDVKM. The CDR3 DNA reads as TGTGCCAGCAGGGTCGACAGCCATCAGCCCCAGCATTTT. Translated: CASRVDSHQPQHF. The full variable domain, rest sourced from reference TRBV28 and TRBJ1-5, is DVKVTQSSRYLVKRTGEKVFLECVQDMDHENMFWYRQDPGLGLRLIYFSYDVKMKEKGDIPEGYSVSREKKERFSLILESASTNQTSMYLCASRVDSHQPQHFGDGTRLSIL.

The V call is TRBV7-6, the J call TRBJ2-1, with 7 bases aligning to TRBD2. Trimming at V came to 3 bases and at J to 4 bases, leaving 9 bases not matched to a gene. Germline-derived CDR1 and CDR2 are SGHVS and FNYEAQ. The CDR3 extends over 16 amino acids. CDR3: CASSLSGTPHYNEQFF. CDR3 sequence (DNA): TGTGCCAGCAGCTTGAGCGGGACGCCACATTACAATGAGCAGTTCTTC.

In regard to this clonotype: One end of the junction varies from germline; a read error may be responsible. The V and J genes are TRBV6-1 and TRBJ2-1; weak D call: TRBD2 (6 bases). This CDR3 spans 15 amino acids. The germline CDR1 and CDR2 sequences are MNHNS and SASEGT. Here the CDR3 reads CASSAHLEGVYEQFF. The CDR3 DNA follows: TGTGCCAGTAGTGCCCATCTGGAGGGTGTTTATGAGCAGTTCTTC.

This clonotype was found many times. The genes are TRBV20-1 and TRBJ2-5, with 12 nucleotides matching TRBD2. The CDR3 sequence is 16 residues long. CDR1 DFQATT and CDR2 SNEGSKA come from the germline V gene (reference sequence). The ends lost 3 bases at V and 5 bases at J; junction bases unmatched: 10. The chain's CDR3 is CSARGPSGRGPETQYF. The CDR3 DNA is TGCAGTGCTAGGGGGCCTAGCGGGAGGGGTCCGGAGACCCAGTACTTC.

The chain couples TRBV7-9 to TRBJ2-1; the D gene is possibly TRBD1 (6 bases). The CDR3 loop spans 15 amino acids. Trimming shortened V by 1 base and J by 9 bases, and 16 bases separated the two germline ends. Per the germline V gene, CDR1 is SEHNR and CDR2 is FQNEAQ (reference sequence). In nucleotides, the CDR3 is TGTGCCAGCAGCTTAGTTGGGTGGGGGCGAGGTGAGCAGTTCTTC. Translated, it gives CASSLVGWGRGEQFF.

This clonotype was counted a few times. The junction departs from germline at one end; a sequencing error may be responsible. The J gene is TRBJ1-1, the V gene TRBV13; the match to TRBD1 covers 7 bases. CDR1 is PRHDT, CDR2 FYEKMQ, per germline (reference sequence). There are 14 residues in the CDR3. This chain's CDR3 is CASSLQGRNTEASF. The CDR3, as DNA: TGTGCCAGCAGCCTACAGGGGAGGAACACTGAAGCTTCCTTT.

This clonotype showed up just a few times. This sequence joins TRBV19 and TRBJ2-5; D assignment may be TRBD1 or TRBD2 (5 bases each). The CDR3 is made up of 16 amino acids. Germline V CDR1 and CDR2: LNHDA, SQIVND (reference sequence). The ends were cut back, 4 bases at V and 3 bases at J, with 18 bases in the middle. CDR3 protein: CASSTGTSGAEETQYF. The CDR3 DNA follows: TGTGCCAGTAGTACGGGGACCTCTGGGGCAGAAGAGACCCAGTACTTC.

This clonotype has ten or more counts. The chain carries TRBV6-1 and TRBJ2-5; possible D gene TRBD1, 6 bases. Looked up from germline, CDR1 is MNHNS and CDR2 is SASEGT. V lost 3 bases, J lost 5 bases, and 16 bases lay in between. The CDR3 has 15 amino acids. CDR3 sequence reads: CASSDGQPLVETQYF. CDR3 nucleotide sequence: TGTGCCAGCAGTGACGGACAGCCCCTTGTGGAGACCCAGTACTTC.

This clonotype has a handful of counts. The chain has TRBV3-1 and TRBJ2-1, with a weak D call TRBD1 (5 bases). Germline-derived CDR1 and CDR2 are LGHDT and YNNKEL (reference sequence). The CDR3 has 15 amino acids. Trimming shortened V by 4 bases and J by 2 bases, and 12 bases separated the two germline ends. DNA for the CDR3: TGTGCCAGCAGCCCCCTCAGGGCAGCCTACAATGAGCAGTTCTTC. It encodes CASSPLRAAYNEQFF.

V and J are TRBV11-2 and TRBJ2-5, with D tentatively TRBD1 or TRBD2 (5 bases each). The CDR3 totals 15 residues. Germline CDR1 is SGHAT and CDR2 is FQNNGV. The ends were cut back, 2 bases at V and 5 bases at J, with 15 bases in the middle. DNA for the CDR3: TGTGCCAGCAGCTTAATTTCGTTGGGGGACGAGACCCAGTACTTC. It is translated as CASSLISLGDETQYF.

The rearrangement joins TRBV27 to TRBJ2-3; tentative D call: TRBD2 (5 bases). The CDR3 length is 11 residues. Germline V gene data show CDR1 as MNHEY and CDR2 as SMNVEV (reference sequence). V lost 10 bases to trimming and J lost 9 bases, with 14 bases between them. The CDR3 loop reads CATPPRGTQYF. The CDR3 DNA reads TGTGCCACCCCCCCTCGAGGGACGCAGTATTTT.